The TCR beta chain described here comes from a study of cytomegalovirus exposure and HLA in healthy donors. General study findings and limits: A further, later analysis showed that HLA-associated TCR beta chains (compared with equally common others) were more clonally expanded. What a later analysis reportedly showed was that an Asian-associated ancestry cluster had fewer N-insertions than the 666-donor mean. High specificity and sensitivity for cytomegalovirus status were reported for the classifier. Certain indistinguishable V segments, among them TRBV6-2 and TRBV6-3, were excluded.

Per germline, CDR1 SGHVS and CDR2 FQNEAQ. V dropped 10 bases and J dropped 1 base, with 19 bases sitting between them. CDR3 length equals 15 residues. The PCR used 60 Vbeta and 13 Jbeta primers. Here immunoSEQ multiplex PCR was the method, and the copy in TCRdb shows in-frame clones only, minus some. The sample carries about 140,000 clones, approximately 83% recorded once. Points on this clone: Its antigen is unidentified.

This TCR was sampled from a male donor in good health and CMV-seronegative. The V and J genes are TRBV7-8 and TRBJ1-1; D not resolved. The material sequenced was PBMCs. CDR3 coding DNA: TGTGCCACAGGAGGTGCAGCCGGGTCGAACACTGAAGCTTTCTTT. This gives the protein CATGGAAGSNTEAFF.